The table lists the clone carrying this T cell receptor (beta chain) with a count of one. The sample is drawn from a study of blood T cell repertoires in COVID-19. Overall study: COVID-19 samples, acute and convalescent, were from the United States, Italy and Spain. Sample material is recorded as cDNA or gDNA derived from T cells, B-cell-depleted T cells, or PBMCs.

Original analysis: Researchers report that nucleated cell counts were estimated from reference gene primer amplification. Libraries were prepared by immunoSEQ multiplex PCR; TCRdb keeps only in-frame clonotypes and omits some of them. Clone size and V and J calls were adopted from that table, with D and trimming inferred from the DNA. Among 180,000 or so clones, about four fifths were seen once, and the ten largest hold approximately 11%. Germline loops: CDR1 LNHDA, CDR2 SQIVND (reference sequence). The CDR3 extends over 16 amino acids. V lost 6 bases to trimming and J lost 3 bases; unmatched junction nucleotides: 7.

The source of this sequence is a woman aged 40-49 years with COVID-19, enrolled during active disease. The specimen was peripheral blood. The V and J genes are TRBV19 and TRBJ1-5, with 11 positions matching TRBD1. The CDR3: CASRPEDRGPNQPQHF. DNA of the CDR3: TGTGCCAGTAGGCCGGAGGACAGGGGGCCCAATCAGCCCCAGCATTTT.